This T cell receptor (beta chain) was sequenced in a study of shared clonotypes between healthy human individuals. This CDR3 comprises 12 residues. V lost 5 bases, J lost 0 bases, and 5 bases lay in between. The germline V gene encodes CDR1 SQVTM and CDR2 ANQGSEA. Profiling relied on immunoSEQ multiplex PCR, and the TCRdb table lists in-frame clones only, not all of them. The table records around 1.6 million clones, approximately 98% of them present only once. The donors were all Caucasian adults (living in Nashville, Tennessee). The chain carries TRBV29-1 and TRBJ1-5, with D uncertain. The specimen was naive CD4+ T cells sorted from blood. Subset described: CD45RA+ positively selected. The clonotype comes from a man between 25 and 39 years old in good health. The chain's CDR3 is CSVRVSNQPQHF. Written as DNA, the CDR3 is TGCAGCGTTCGGGTTAGCAATCAGCCCCAGCATTTT.